This TCR beta chain is from a study of Graves' ophthalmopathy and Graves' hyperthyroidism. RNA transcripts yielded amplified TCR beta CDR3 regions. First-round RT-PCR relied on HTBI primers, and a second-round multiplex PCR came next. TCRdb re-analysed the multiplex PCR reads in MiXCR, keeping a single row per CDR3 protein. The profile shows 260,000 or so distinct CDR3 sequences, roughly 50% of them singletons. This clonotype was seen only a few times. The CDR3 runs 15 residues. The V end was cut by 6 bases, the J end by 2 bases, with 16 bases between. The germline V gene encodes CDR1 LNHDA and CDR2 SQIVND (reference sequence).

The rearrangement uses TRBV19 and TRBJ1-1; no reliable D call. Sequencing was done on a sample of peripheral blood. The sequence came from an adult man with Graves' ophthalmopathy. CDR3 sequence (DNA): TGTGCCAGTAGGCACCTTACCGGGAGCAACACTGAAGCTTTCTTT. Protein sequence: CASRHLTGSNTEAFF.